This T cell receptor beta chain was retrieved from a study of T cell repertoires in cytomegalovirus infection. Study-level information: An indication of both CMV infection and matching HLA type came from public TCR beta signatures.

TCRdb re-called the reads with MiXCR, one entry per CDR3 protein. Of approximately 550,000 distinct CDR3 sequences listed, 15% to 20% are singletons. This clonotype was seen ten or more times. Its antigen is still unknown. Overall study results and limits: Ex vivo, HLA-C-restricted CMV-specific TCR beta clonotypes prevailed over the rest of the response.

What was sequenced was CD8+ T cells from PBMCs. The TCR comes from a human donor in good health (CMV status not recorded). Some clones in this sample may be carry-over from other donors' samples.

The CDR3 nucleotides read TGTGCCAGCAGTTTAGGTAGGGGGTATGAGCAGTTCTTC. Encoded protein: CASSLGRGYEQFF. The chain combines TRBV28 with TRBJ2-1; a possible D gene is TRBD1 (6 bases). CDR1 and CDR2 from the germline V gene are MDHEN and SYDVKM. The CDR3 covers 13 residues. The germline V and J ends were trimmed by 2 bases and 8 bases, with 10 bases remaining between them.